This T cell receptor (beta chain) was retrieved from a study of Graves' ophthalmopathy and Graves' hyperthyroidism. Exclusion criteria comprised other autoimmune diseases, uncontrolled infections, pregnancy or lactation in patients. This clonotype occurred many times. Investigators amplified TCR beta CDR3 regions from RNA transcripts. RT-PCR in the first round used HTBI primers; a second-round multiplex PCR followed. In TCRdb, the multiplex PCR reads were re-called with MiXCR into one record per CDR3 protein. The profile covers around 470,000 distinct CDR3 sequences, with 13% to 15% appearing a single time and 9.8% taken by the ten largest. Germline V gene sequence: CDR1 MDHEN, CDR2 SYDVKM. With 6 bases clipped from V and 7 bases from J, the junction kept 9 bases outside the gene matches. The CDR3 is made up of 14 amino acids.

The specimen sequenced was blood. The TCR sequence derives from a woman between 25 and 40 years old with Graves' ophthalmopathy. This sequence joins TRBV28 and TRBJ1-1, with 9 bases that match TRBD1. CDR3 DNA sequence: TGTGCCAGCAGGGGAAGACAGGGGGGGAATGAAGCTTTCTTT. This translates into CASRGRQGGNEAFF.